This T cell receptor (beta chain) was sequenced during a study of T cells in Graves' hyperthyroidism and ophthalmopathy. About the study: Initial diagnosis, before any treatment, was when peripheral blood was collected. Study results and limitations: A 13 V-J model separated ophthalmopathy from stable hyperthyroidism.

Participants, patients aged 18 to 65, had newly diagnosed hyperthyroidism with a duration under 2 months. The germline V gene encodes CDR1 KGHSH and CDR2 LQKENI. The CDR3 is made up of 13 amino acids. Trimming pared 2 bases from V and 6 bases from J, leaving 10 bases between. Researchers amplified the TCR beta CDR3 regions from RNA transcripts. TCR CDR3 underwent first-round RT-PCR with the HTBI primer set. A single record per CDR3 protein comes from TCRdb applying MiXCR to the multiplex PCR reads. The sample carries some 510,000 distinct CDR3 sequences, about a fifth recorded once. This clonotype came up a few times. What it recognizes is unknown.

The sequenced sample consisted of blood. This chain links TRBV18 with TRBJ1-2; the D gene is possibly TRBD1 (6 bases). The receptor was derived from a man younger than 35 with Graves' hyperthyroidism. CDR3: CASSPRGDHGYTF. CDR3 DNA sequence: TGTGCCAGCTCACCAAGGGGGGATCATGGCTACACCTTC.